These 2 T cell receptor beta chains were all obtained from the same sample, sequenced in a study of blood T cells in healthy people across ages. Primers used in a second PCR of about 6 to 12 cycles were a sample-barcoded 5' primer and a J-beta primer mix. TCRdb reprocessed the 5' RACE reads via MiXCR and lists one record per CDR3 protein. The sample yields roughly 1.7 million distinct CDR3 sequences, around 35% seen once. The sample was blood. All receptors derive from a woman aged 30 to 39 in good health.

The V gene is TRBV30, the J gene TRBJ1-1; D may be TRBD1 (5 bases). CDR1 GTSNPN and CDR2 SVGIG come from the germline V gene (reference sequence). The V gene lost 5 bases and the J gene lost 1 base, with 5 bases spanning the gap. This CDR3 comprises 11 residues. The CDR3 loop is CAWDRNTEAFF. DNA of the CDR3: TGTGCCTGGGACAGGAACACTGAAGCTTTCTTT.

In this sample, this clonotype turned up a few times. The chain is built from TRBV20-1 and TRBJ2-1; TRBD2 aligns across 7 bases. The V and J ends lost 6 bases and 0 bases, in that order; junction bases with no gene match: 11. The CDR3 is 16 amino acids. Germline CDR1 is DFQATT and CDR2 is SNEGSKA (reference sequence). CDR3 coding DNA: TGCAGTGCCGAGTCCTTCTCGGGAGGCTCCTACAATGAGCAGTTCTTC. It specifies CSAESFSGGSYNEQFF.